A single sample gave rise to the 21 T cell receptor beta chains below, sequenced in a study of CD8+CD57+ T cells in acquired aplastic anemia. Using genomic DNA as the template, TCR beta VDJ and CDR3 profiling was carried out. MiXCR, run by TCRdb on the reads, gives a single entry per CDR3 protein. The sample has more than 100,000 distinct CDR3 sequences, 48% seen once; the top ten hold about 2.5%. Sequencing was done on a sample of sorted CD4+, CD8+, or CD8+CD57+ T cells (not recorded which) from PBMCs. All receptors derive from a human donor in good health, serving as a control.

The rearrangement links TRBV4-1 to TRBJ2-5; 10 bases line up with TRBD1. The CDR3 is made up of 15 amino acids. The J segment lost 5 bases and the V segment lost 2 bases, leaving 5 bases of the junction unmatched. The V gene's germline CDR1 is MGHRA and CDR2 YSYEKL. The CDR3 protein is CASSQRQGAGETQYF. CDR3 in DNA: TGCGCCAGCAGCCAACGACAGGGGGCCGGGGAGACCCAGTACTTC.

This clonotype was counted only a few times. CDR3 amino acids: CASRTGETASYNEQFF. DNA of the CDR3: TGTGCCAGCAGGACGGGGGAGACGGCCTCCTACAATGAGCAGTTCTTC. The chain joins TRBV11-1 to TRBJ2-1, with D possibly TRBD2 on 6 matching bases. The CDR3 is 16 residues long. Looked up from germline, CDR1 is SGHAT and CDR2 is FQDESV (reference sequence). V lost 6 bases to trimming and J lost 0 bases, with 15 bases between them.

This clonotype was seen more than once but under ten times. The chain couples TRBV20-1 to TRBJ2-7; TRBD2 agrees at 11 bases. V lost 5 bases and J lost 2; bases outside the gene matches: 5. CDR1 DFQATT and CDR2 SNEGSKA come from the germline V gene (reference sequence). CDR3 length: 14 amino acids. In DNA form, the CDR3 reads TGCAGTGCTCCCGGGACTAGCGGCCCCTACGAGCAGTACTTC. Translated, it gives CSAPGTSGPYEQYF.

This clonotype was seen just once. A junction end diverges from the germline sequence, so it may reflect a read error. The J gene is TRBJ2-5, the V gene TRBV7-9; possibly TRBD1 for D (5 bases). Germline CDR1 is SEHNR and CDR2 is FQNEAQ (reference sequence). The CDR3 has 15 residues. CDR3 bases: TGTGCCAGTAGCTTCCCCAAGGGGCAGGTTGAGACCCAGTACTTC. Its translation is CASSFPKGQVETQYF.

This clonotype was seen a few times. The chain couples TRBV2 to TRBJ2-7; unclear D gene. The germline V gene encodes CDR1 SNHLY and CDR2 FYNNEI. The length of the CDR3 is 11 residues. Trimming took off 4 bases at V and 3 bases at J, with 4 bases between the two ends. CDR3 residues: CASSARYEQYF. The CDR3 DNA reads as TGTGCCAGCAGTGCCCGCTACGAGCAGTACTTC.

This clonotype has a count of ten or more. The chain employs TRBV4-3 and TRBJ1-6; 9 bases map to TRBD1. Germline lookup yields CDR1 LGHNA and CDR2 YSLEER. Trimming at V came to 1 base and at J to 7 bases, leaving 5 bases not matched to a gene. The CDR3 loop spans 16 amino acids. In DNA form, the CDR3 reads TGCGCCAGCAGCCAAGCCCCGGGACAGGGAAATTCACCCCTCCACTTT. This gives the protein CASSQAPGQGNSPLHF.

CDR3: CASKRGGDNEQYF. The CDR3 region has the DNA TGTGCCAGTAAGAGAGGAGGGGACAATGAGCAGTATTTT. The chain joins TRBV19 to TRBJ2-3; either TRBD1 or TRBD2 may fit D (6 bases each). The CDR3 extends over 13 amino acids. CDR1 is LNHDA, CDR2 SQIVND, per germline (reference sequence). V was clipped by 7 bases and J by 11 bases, with 19 bases between them.

The chain combines TRBV27 with TRBJ2-7; the D call may be TRBD1 or TRBD2 (5 bases each). Trimming left V 8 bases short and J 5 bases short, with 16 bases between. The CDR3 runs to 13 residues. The V gene's germline CDR1 is MNHEY and CDR2 SMNVEV (reference sequence). The CDR3 loop is CASGGRVVDEQYF. Here the CDR3 DNA reads TGTGCCAGCGGGGGTCGGGTAGTAGACGAGCAGTACTTC.

This clonotype appeared many times. The CDR3 DNA follows: TGTGCCAGCAGCCGCGAGACAGGGGACGGCTATGGCTACACCTTC. Translated, it gives CASSRETGDGYGYTF. The chain combines TRBV6-2 or TRBV6-3 with TRBJ1-2; 8 nucleotides match TRBD1. Losses at the gene ends were 6 bases for V and 4 bases for J; bases not matched to a gene: 10. This CDR3 spans 15 amino acids. Germline lookup yields CDR1 MNHEY and CDR2 SVGEGT.

This clonotype was seen repeatedly, ten times or more. V and J are TRBV7-8 and TRBJ2-7; TRBD1 matches 8 bases. From germline, CDR1 is SGHVS and CDR2 FQNEAQ. V dropped 1 base and J dropped 6; count of bases not matched to a gene: 8. The CDR3 runs to 15 residues. The CDR3 bases are TGTGCCAGCAGCTTAGGAGACAGGGGACGGGGCGAGCAGTACTTC. Encoded protein: CASSLGDRGRGEQYF. The variable domain in full, completed from reference TRBV7-8 and TRBJ2-7, reads GAGVSQSPRYKVAKRGQDVALRCDPISGHVSLFWYQQALGQGPEFLTYFQNEAQLDKSGLPSDRFFAERPEGSVSTLKIQRTQQEDSAVYLCASSLGDRGRGEQYFGPGTRLTVT.

A word on this clonotype: A read error may explain this, as a much larger clone is one base away. The chain uses TRBV11-1 and TRBJ2-7; the match to TRBD1 covers 9 bases. The CDR3 spans 15 residues. Germline V gene sequence: CDR1 SGHAT, CDR2 FQDESV (reference sequence). The V segment lost 5 bases and the J segment 7 bases; nucleotides outside the gene matches: 12. The DNA for the CDR3 is TGTGCCAGCAGCCCAGGACAGGGGATGAACAATGAGCAGTACTTC. It codes for CASSPGQGMNNEQYF.

The V and J genes are TRBV19 and TRBJ1-6; 9 bases align to TRBD1. Germline CDR1 and CDR2: LNHDA and SQIVND (reference sequence). The CDR3 spans 16 residues. The V and J ends lost 5 bases and 6 bases, in that order; junction bases with no gene match: 8. The CDR3 DNA sequence: TGTGCCAGTAGTCGGGACAGGGAGACGGGTAATTCACCCCTCCACTTT. It encodes CASSRDRETGNSPLHF.

For this clonotype: The conserved phenylalanine or tryptophan is not found at the CDR3 terminus, so this likely reflects a read error. This chain connects TRBV2 to TRBJ2-5; D may be TRBD2 (5 bases). With 7 bases removed from V and 1 base from J, the gap between germline ends came to 10 bases. Per the germline V gene, CDR1 is SNHLY and CDR2 is FYNNEI. The CDR3 is made up of 13 amino acids. CDR3 amino acids: CASTRRAQETQYL. In DNA, the CDR3 is TGTGCCAGCACGCGGCGGGCCCAAGAGACCCAGTACCTC.

A word on this clonotype: One junction end does not reproduce the germline sequence, and a read error may be involved. The chain recombines TRBV2 with TRBJ2-7; no clear D gene. Germline values: CDR1 SNHLY, CDR2 FYNNEI. This CDR3 comprises 13 residues. CDR3: CASVGRHSSEQYF. The CDR3 DNA sequence: TGTGCCAGCGTAGGCAGACACTCCTCCGAGCAATACTTC.

This clonotype was counted ten times or more. The chain uses TRBV19 and TRBJ2-2, with D hard to call. Per germline, CDR1 LNHDA and CDR2 SQIVND (reference sequence). The CDR3 is 13 amino acids. V lost 7 bases, J lost 8 bases, and 14 bases lay in between. Written as DNA, the CDR3 is TGTGCCAGTATTGATCTGAGCAGGGGGGAGCTGTTTTTT. This encodes CASIDLSRGELFF.

The gene calls are TRBV5-4 and TRBJ1-2; D possibly corresponds to TRBD1 (6 bases). The germline V and J ends were trimmed by 0 bases and 8 bases, with 20 bases remaining between them. The CDR3 sequence is 16 residues long. Germline CDR1 is SGHNT and CDR2 is YYREEE (reference sequence). The CDR3 loop is CASSLETLQGWGGYTF. CDR3 nucleotide sequence: TGTGCCAGCAGCTTGGAAACCTTACAGGGTTGGGGCGGCTACACCTTC.

This chain joins TRBV5-1 and TRBJ2-4; TRBD2 matches at 9 bases. This CDR3 has 14 amino acids. Germline V gene sequence: CDR1 SGHRS, CDR2 YFSETQ. V shed 2 bases, J shed 9 bases, and the junction held 6 bases outside the gene matches. CDR3 amino acids: CASSFGGGALIQYF. The CDR3 DNA reads TGCGCCAGCAGCTTTGGCGGGGGGGCCCTCATTCAGTACTTC. Variable domain in full (rest from reference TRBV5-1 and TRBJ2-4): KAGVTQTPRYLIKTRGQQVTLSCSPISGHRSVSWYQQTPGQGLQFLFEYFSETQRNKGNFPGRFSGRQFSNSRSEMNVSTLELGDSALYLCASSFGGGALIQYFGAGTRLSVL.

Ten or more counts support this clonotype. V gene TRBV3-1 combines with J gene TRBJ2-1; perhaps TRBD1 as D (5 bases). Germline V gene lookup returns CDR1 LGHDT and CDR2 YNNKEL (reference sequence). The CDR3 has 17 amino acids. Deletions cut 4 bases from V and 0 bases from J, with 16 bases between. CDR3 residues: CASSPTRQWSSYNEQFF. The CDR3 nucleotides are TGTGCCAGCAGCCCTACCCGACAGTGGAGCTCCTACAATGAGCAGTTCTTC.

This CDR3 reads CASSIDRVREQYF. The CDR3 DNA follows: TGTGCCAGCAGCATCGACAGGGTAAGGGAGCAGTACTTC. The chain is built from TRBV5-8 and TRBJ2-7, with 7 bases fitting TRBD1. This CDR3 has 13 residues. Unmatched junction bases numbered 8, after V lost 4 bases and J lost 7 bases. Germline CDR1 reads SGHTS; CDR2 reads YDEGEE.

This chain links TRBV7-8 with TRBJ1-2; D may be TRBD1 (5 bases). There are 16 residues in the CDR3. The germline gives CDR1 SGHVS, CDR2 FQNEAQ. Trimming shortened V by 1 base and J by 5 bases, and 17 bases separated the two germline ends. CDR3: CASSLEGAASSYGYTF. Here the CDR3 DNA reads TGTGCCAGCAGCTTAGAAGGGGCAGCAAGCTCTTATGGCTACACCTTC.

This clonotype appeared a few times. J is TRBJ1-6 and V is TRBV7-2; D not resolved. This CDR3 has 12 amino acids. Trimming took off 1 base at V and 7 bases at J, with 2 bases between the two ends. Germline CDR1 SGHTA, CDR2 FQGNSA. The CDR3 nucleotides read TGTGCCAGCAGCTTAGGAAATTCACCCCTCCACTTT. Residues: CASSLGNSPLHF.